This is a list of T cell receptor beta chains from one sample in a study of blood T cells in healthy people across ages. TCRdb reprocessed the 5' RACE reads with MiXCR, giving one entry per CDR3 protein. The sample carries approximately 580,000 distinct CDR3 sequences, about 25% recorded once. A further study also used this sample, focusing on T cells of mothers and their children.

Sequencing was carried out using blood. The receptors here all came from a boy between 10 and 17 years old in good health. The CDR3 runs from the conserved cysteine through the conserved F or W. The D gene is left open where the match is weak. Clone size is not always given. Where it is, it says once, few, many or a class for expanded clones.

clone_size j_call v_call d_call cdr3_aa cdr3_nt
NA TRBJ1-1 TRBV3-1 NA CASSQAGLENTEAFF TGTGCCAGCAGCCAAGCGGGGCTTGAGAACACTGAAGCTTTCTTT
NA TRBJ1-2 TRBV6-2/TRBV6-3 NA CASSLRTAPDTF TGTGCCAGCAGTCTTAGGACAGCCCCAGACACCTTC
once TRBJ2-2 TRBV20-1 NA CSARTGTTGELFF TGCAGTGCTAGGACAGGTACCACCGGGGAGCTGTTTTTT
few TRBJ2-2 TRBV7-9 NA CASSLWTNTGELFF TGTGCCAGCAGCTTATGGACGAACACCGGGGAGCTGTTTTTT
NA TRBJ2-3 TRBV5-5 TRBD2 CASSSFGTSGSTDTQYF TGTGCCAGCAGCTCGTTTGGGACTAGCGGGAGTACCGATACGCAGTATTTT
NA TRBJ2-3 TRBV20-1 TRBD2 CSARAGLAASTDTQYF TGCAGTGCTAGGGCCGGACTAGCGGCTAGCACAGATACGCAGTATTTT
NA TRBJ2-7 TRBV12-3/TRBV12-4 NA CASSLNSTPKEYF TGTGCCAGCAGCCTTAACTCGACCCCAAAGGAGTACTTC
few TRBJ2-1 TRBV6-5 TRBD1 CASSYQLQGFGYNEQFF TGTGCCAGCAGTTACCAATTACAGGGGTTTGGTTACAATGAGCAGTTCTTC
NA TRBJ2-1 TRBV19 TRBD2 CASSMATSGRSNEQFF TGTGCCAGTAGTATGGCCACTAGCGGGAGAAGCAATGAGCAGTTCTTC
NA TRBJ2-4 TRBV7-2 NA CASSPRLNRAFGNIQYF TGTGCCAGCAGCCCTCGACTGAACAGAGCTTTTGGAAACATTCAGTACTTC
few TRBJ2-7 TRBV4-1 NA CASSQGLSTLYEQYF TGCGCCAGCAGCCAGGGATTATCTACCTTATACGAGCAGTACTTC
many TRBJ2-3 TRBV7-6 TRBD2 CASSLVAGATDTQYF TGTGCCAGCAGCTTAGTAGCGGGGGCCACAGATACGCAGTATTTT
NA TRBJ2-4 TRBV5-1 NA CASSSQGGIRRNIQYF TGCGCCAGCAGCTCACAGGGGGGGATACGTAGAAACATTCAGTACTTC
few TRBJ2-5 TRBV4-3 TRBD1 CASSQDILVWGQGEVETQYF TGCGCCAGCAGCCAAGACATTCTCGTTTGGGGACAGGGCGAAGTTGAGACCCAGTACTTC
NA TRBJ2-2 TRBV7-2 TRBD2 CASSFGGTSTNTGELFF TGTGCCAGCAGCTTCGGCGGGACTAGCACCAACACCGGGGAGCTGTTTTTT
few TRBJ2-7 TRBV5-5 TRBD1 CASSPGQGITRGEQYF TGTGCCAGCAGCCCGGGACAGGGAATTACAAGGGGCGAGCAGTACTTC
many TRBJ1-4 TRBV4-1 NA CASSQEGRAGEKLFF TGCGCCAGCAGCCAAGAAGGGCGGGCGGGGGAAAAACTGTTTTTT
few TRBJ1-1 TRBV20-1 NA CSASGQLITRGAAFF TGCAGTGCCAGTGGACAGCTAATCACTCGTGGGGCAGCTTTCTTT
few TRBJ1-2 TRBV6-1 NA CASSTGGYGYTF TGTGCCAGCAGTACCGGTGGCTATGGCTACACCTTC
few TRBJ1-1 TRBV7-9 NA CASSSARAMNTEAFF TGTGCCAGCAGCTCCGCCCGGGCCATGAACACTGAAGCTTTCTTT